A single sample gave rise to the 32 T cell receptor beta chains below, sequenced in a study of blood T cell repertoires in COVID-19. Some clones are missing from TCRdb's copy, which holds only in-frame ones; the method was immunoSEQ multiplex PCR. In the table there are around 150,000 clones, roughly 88% of which are singletons. Sample: peripheral blood. The receptor source for this set is a young man with acute or convalescent COVID-19.

This clone appeared a single time. This chain connects TRBV30 to TRBJ1-4; D may be TRBD1 (6 bases). The germline V gene encodes CDR1 GTSNPN and CDR2 SVGIG (reference sequence). This CDR3 region has 13 residues. V was cut by 8 bases and J by 4 bases, with 14 bases left in between. CDR3 loop: CAGQGRGNEKLFF. The CDR3 DNA is TGTGCCGGTCAGGGGAGGGGTAATGAAAAACTGTTTTTT.

The V gene is TRBV2, the J gene TRBJ2-7, with a tentative D call TRBD1 (6 bases). Trimming left V 4 bases short and J 3 bases short, with 7 bases between. Germline V gene sequence: CDR1 SNHLY, CDR2 FYNNEI. The CDR3 length is 12 residues. The CDR3 nucleotides read TGTGCCAGCAGTGGACAGGTCTACGAGCAGTACTTC. As protein: CASSGQVYEQYF.

J is TRBJ1-2 and V is TRBV4-1; 10 positions match TRBD1. This CDR3 has 16 amino acids. Germline CDR1 is MGHRA and CDR2 is YSYEKL. J gave up 0 bases and V 5 bases, and 6 bases lay outside the gene matches. CDR3 amino acids: CASSFDRGQTNYGYTF. The CDR3 nucleotides read TGCGCCAGCAGCTTTGACAGGGGGCAAACTAACTATGGCTACACCTTC.

The rearrangement uses TRBV4-1 and TRBJ2-5, with TRBD1 as a possible D gene (6 bases). Germline V gene lookup returns CDR1 MGHRA and CDR2 YSYEKL. The V gene lost 1 base and the J gene lost 5 bases, with 14 bases spanning the gap. The CDR3 covers 15 residues. CDR3 sequence reads: CASSQAGASGETQYF. Here the CDR3 DNA reads TGCGCCAGCAGCCAAGCAGGGGCGTCAGGGGAGACCCAGTACTTC.

This clone appeared a single time. The chain joins TRBV3-1 (or the pseudogene TRBV3-2) to TRBJ2-7, with D possibly matching TRBD2 (5 bases). Germline loops: CDR1 LGHDT, CDR2 YNNKEL (reference sequence). The CDR3 is 14 amino acids. Trimming left V 3 bases short and J 2 bases short, with 11 bases between. The CDR3, as DNA: TGTGCCAGCAGCCAGAGAGGGCGGGCCTACGAGCAGTACTTC. This sequence encodes CASSQRGRAYEQYF.

This clone was observed a handful of times. The chain couples TRBV12-3 or TRBV12-4 to TRBJ2-7; maybe TRBD1 (6 bases). The V and J ends lost 4 bases and 4 bases respectively, with 8 bases between them. The CDR3 length is 12 residues. The CDR3, as DNA: TGTGCCAGCAGTTCCAGGGGTTACGAGCAGTACTTC. Its protein product is CASSSRGYEQYF.

The chain combines TRBV30 with TRBJ2-3, with 11 bases aligning to TRBD2. The CDR3 totals 17 residues. Germline loops: CDR1 GTSNPN, CDR2 SVGIG (reference sequence). Trimming at V came to 2 bases and at J to 2 bases, leaving 9 bases not matched to a gene. The CDR3 region has the DNA TGTGCCTGGAGTCAAGGGCGACTAGCGGGATACACAGATACGCAGTATTTT. Protein product: CAWSQGRLAGYTDTQYF.

This rearrangement joins TRBV19 to TRBJ2-1, with 10 bases fitting TRBD2. This CDR3 has 16 amino acids. J gave up 3 bases and V 4 bases, and 6 bases lay outside the gene matches. Germline V CDR1 and CDR2: LNHDA, SQIVND (reference sequence). This CDR3 reads CASSRASGSNYNEQFF. CDR3 nucleotides: TGTGCCAGTAGTAGAGCTAGCGGGAGTAACTACAATGAGCAGTTCTTC.

This sequence joins TRBV5-1 and TRBJ1-2; D call uncertain. Trimming took off 4 bases at V and 4 bases at J, with 11 bases between the two ends. CDR1 is SGHRS, CDR2 YFSETQ, per germline. This CDR3 has 13 amino acids. The CDR3 loop is CASSLRPIYGYTF. The CDR3, as DNA: TGCGCCAGCAGCCTGAGGCCAATCTATGGCTACACCTTC.

The chain has TRBV3-1 (or the pseudogene TRBV3-2) and TRBJ2-1; 8 nucleotides line up with TRBD1. Germline CDR1 and CDR2: LGHDT and YNNKEL (reference sequence). This CDR3 spans 17 amino acids. Trimming at V came to 4 bases and at J to 0 bases, leaving 8 bases not matched to a gene. CDR3 amino acids: CASSRYSGTGSYNEQFF. The CDR3 bases are TGTGCCAGCAGCCGATATTCCGGGACAGGCTCCTACAATGAGCAGTTCTTC.

This sequence joins TRBV4-1 and TRBJ1-5, with D perhaps matching TRBD1 (5 bases). The V gene lost 0 bases and the J gene lost 7 bases, with 16 bases spanning the gap. CDR1 is MGHRA, CDR2 YSYEKL, per germline. There are 16 residues in the CDR3. The CDR3, as DNA: TGCGCCAGCAGCCAAGAGAAGGCCAGGGTTGACCAGCCCCAGCATTTT. Its translation is CASSQEKARVDQPQHF.

The rearrangement uses TRBV11-2 and TRBJ2-1, with TRBD2 matching 11 bases. Germline trimming cut 1 base from V and 7 bases from J; bases unmatched to any gene: 3. CDR3 length: 15 amino acids. Germline values: CDR1 SGHAT, CDR2 FQNNGV. The CDR3 DNA reads TGTGCCAGCAGCTTAGGGACTAGCGGGTGGAATGAGCAGTTCTTC. Translating it yields CASSLGTSGWNEQFF.

The V call is TRBV27, the J call TRBJ1-2; 8 bases line up with TRBD1. The ends lost 8 bases at V and 12 bases at J; junction bases unmatched: 8. This CDR3 has 11 residues. Germline-derived CDR1 and CDR2 are MNHEY and SMNVEV (reference sequence). CDR3 coding DNA: TGTGCCAGCGGTTACGGACAGGGTCACACCTTC. Translation: CASGYGQGHTF.

The V gene is TRBV3-1 (or the pseudogene TRBV3-2), the J gene TRBJ2-3; TRBD1 agrees at 7 bases. The CDR3 is 12 residues long. Per the germline V gene, CDR1 is LGHDT and CDR2 is YNNKEL (reference sequence). J lost 5 bases, V lost 7 bases, and 3 bases had no gene match. The CDR3, as DNA: TGTGCCAGCAAGGGGGCCCGAGATACGCAGTATTTT. Residues: CASKGARDTQYF.

V gene TRBV7-9 combines with J gene TRBJ2-3; a possible D gene is TRBD2 (6 bases). The V and J ends lost 6 bases and 0 bases respectively, with 16 bases between them. This CDR3 comprises 16 residues. Germline assignment: CDR1 SEHNR and CDR2 FQNEAQ (reference sequence). For the CDR3, the DNA is TGTGCCAGCAGGATGTCCCGCGGGGATAGCACAGATACGCAGTATTTT. It codes for CASRMSRGDSTDTQYF.

This CDR3 reads CASISEGWGEAFF. The CDR3 DNA reads TGTGCCAGCATTAGTGAGGGTTGGGGAGAAGCTTTCTTT. This chain links TRBV6-6 with TRBJ1-1; D is undetermined. Looked up from germline, CDR1 is MNHNY and CDR2 is SVGAGI (reference sequence). The CDR3 loop spans 13 amino acids. V was clipped by 7 bases and J by 8 bases, with 17 bases between them.

The V gene is TRBV24-1, the J gene TRBJ2-5; D perhaps matches TRBD1 (6 bases). The CDR3 covers 14 residues. In germline, CDR1 is KGHDR, CDR2 SFDVKD. V lost 5 bases to trimming and J lost 1 base, with 10 bases between them. As DNA, the CDR3 is TGTGCCACCAGTGGGTGGGACATCCAAGAGACCCAGTACTTC. Its protein is CATSGWDIQETQYF.

The rearrangement uses TRBV6-5 and TRBJ2-7; maybe TRBD2 (5 bases). The V end was cut by 5 bases, the J end by 3 bases, with 11 bases between. The CDR3 runs to 13 residues. Germline V gene sequence: CDR1 MNHEY, CDR2 SVGAGI. The CDR3 reads CASSPPGNYEQYF. DNA for the CDR3: TGTGCCAGCAGTCCCCCGGGGAACTACGAGCAGTACTTC.

The chain has TRBV3-1 (or the pseudogene TRBV3-2) and TRBJ2-7, with D hard to call. Germline CDR1 LGHDT, CDR2 YNNKEL (reference sequence). Deletions cut 2 bases from V and 1 base from J, with 9 bases between. This CDR3 region has 14 residues. The CDR3 coding sequence is TGTGCCAGCAGCCAATCGGGTCCTTCCTACGAGCAGTACTTC. Its translation: CASSQSGPSYEQYF.

A single count supports this clone. This rearrangement joins TRBV19 to TRBJ1-2, with TRBD1 matching 10 bases. V was clipped by 6 bases and J by 5 bases; unmatched bases: 6. The CDR3 is 14 residues long. Germline V gene lookup returns CDR1 LNHDA and CDR2 SQIVND (reference sequence). The CDR3 nucleotides are TGTGCCAGTAGACCGACAGGGGGCGGGTATGGCTACACCTTC. Its protein is CASRPTGGGYGYTF.

The chain employs TRBV4-1 and TRBJ1-1; 9 bases line up with TRBD1. The CDR3 has 16 amino acids. The V and J ends lost 1 base and 5 bases, in that order; junction bases with no gene match: 8. Per the germline V gene, CDR1 is MGHRA and CDR2 is YSYEKL. CDR3 in DNA: TGCGCCAGCAGCCAAGTAACAGGGGGCAGACGGACTGAAGCTTTCTTT. Amino acids: CASSQVTGGRRTEAFF.

The rearrangement links TRBV5-1 to TRBJ2-1; D ambiguous. Germline V gene lookup returns CDR1 SGHRS and CDR2 YFSETQ. This CDR3 is 17 amino acids long. V gave up 4 bases and J gave up 6 bases, with 23 bases separating them. The CDR3, as DNA: TGCGCCAGCAGCCAATTGGTTATACAGCCGATTGCCAATGAGCAGTTCTTC. This codes for CASSQLVIQPIANEQFF.

J is TRBJ2-7 and V is TRBV20-1, with 11 nucleotides matching TRBD2. The trim removed 3 bases at V and 6 bases at J, leaving 10 bases unmatched. The CDR3 runs 15 residues. The germline gives CDR1 DFQATT, CDR2 SNEGSKA (reference sequence). The CDR3 DNA is TGCAGTGCTAGTAGGCGGAGGCTAGCGGGAGGCGAGCAGTACTTC. Translated, it gives CSASRRRLAGGEQYF.

V gene TRBV6-5 combines with J gene TRBJ2-5; 10 bases agree with TRBD1. Losses at the gene ends were 6 bases for V and 3 bases for J; bases not matched to a gene: 1. The length of the CDR3 is 13 residues. Per the germline V gene, CDR1 is MNHEY and CDR2 is SVGAGI. CDR3 protein: CASRGTGEETQYF. CDR3 coding DNA: TGTGCCAGCAGGGGGACAGGGGAAGAGACCCAGTACTTC.

The V call is TRBV5-1, the J call TRBJ2-3, with D perhaps TRBD1 (6 bases). This CDR3 region has 14 residues. V lost 2 bases and J 4 bases, leaving 11 bases between the germline ends. Germline V gene data show CDR1 as SGHRS and CDR2 as YFSETQ. DNA for the CDR3: TGCGCCAGCAGCTTACGACAGGCGGCAGATACGCAGTATTTT. Protein sequence: CASSLRQAADTQYF.

The CDR3 DNA follows: TGCGCCAGCACCGAGGGCCCCAGCTCCCCAGATACGCAGTATTTT. Encoded protein: CASTEGPSSPDTQYF. The chain joins TRBV5-1 to TRBJ2-3; D perhaps matches TRBD2 (5 bases). The germline V gene has CDR1 SGHRS and CDR2 YFSETQ. The CDR3 runs 15 residues. Trimming cost V 6 bases and J 4 bases, with 18 bases left between them.

Here the CDR3 DNA reads TGTGCCAGTAGCGGACAGCTGAGCTCCTACGAGCAGTACTTC. Translation gives CASSGQLSSYEQYF. The chain uses TRBV19 and TRBJ2-7; a weak D match, TRBD1 (6 bases). The germline gives CDR1 LNHDA, CDR2 SQIVND (reference sequence). The CDR3 runs to 14 residues. The ends were cut back, 6 bases at V and 0 bases at J, with 12 bases in the middle.

This rearrangement joins TRBV6-1 to TRBJ1-2; TRBD1 is a possible D gene (6 bases). The V end lost 3 bases, the J end lost 8 bases, and 19 bases lay between the germline ends. The germline gives CDR1 MNHNS, CDR2 SASEGT. CDR3 length: 15 amino acids. CDR3 in amino acids: CASSEVNRVTRGYTF. The CDR3 nucleotides read TGTGCCAGCAGTGAGGTTAACAGGGTAACGCGCGGCTACACCTTC.

The CDR3 sequence is CASSPAGGLNTEAFF. CDR3 sequence (DNA): TGCGCCAGCAGCCCCGCGGGGGGTCTGAACACTGAAGCTTTCTTT. This chain uses TRBV5-1 with TRBJ1-1; D might be TRBD1 (5 bases). V shed 4 bases and J shed 0 bases, with 13 bases lying between them. Germline CDR1 is SGHRS and CDR2 is YFSETQ. The CDR3 totals 15 residues.

The rearrangement joins TRBV5-4 to TRBJ1-2, with 8 bases aligning to TRBD1. The CDR3 contains 15 residues. V gave up 0 bases and J gave up 4 bases; unmatched junction bases: 5. CDR1 is SGHNT, CDR2 YYREEE, per germline (reference sequence). The CDR3 bases are TGTGCCAGCAGCTTGGCGGCAGGGGGCAGCTATGGCTACACCTTC. It yields the protein CASSLAAGGSYGYTF.

This clone was picked up a small number of times. The chain is built from TRBV6-6 and TRBJ1-5; D is uncertain. Trimming left V 6 bases short and J 3 bases short, with 3 bases between. Germline V gene data show CDR1 as MNHNY and CDR2 as SVGAGI (reference sequence). The CDR3 spans 11 residues. The CDR3 here is CASSHNQPQHF. CDR3 nucleotides: TGTGCCAGCAGCCACAATCAGCCCCAGCATTTT.

In this sample, this clone turned up once. V gene TRBV5-4 combines with J gene TRBJ1-6; 7 nucleotides agree with TRBD1. Germline CDR1 is SGHNT and CDR2 is YYREEE (reference sequence). CDR3 size: 16 residues. The J segment lost 2 bases and the V segment lost 3 bases, leaving 5 bases of the junction unmatched. This CDR3 is CASSSTGITYNSPLHF. The CDR3 DNA reads TGTGCCAGCAGCTCGACAGGGATCACCTATAATTCACCCCTCCACTTT.